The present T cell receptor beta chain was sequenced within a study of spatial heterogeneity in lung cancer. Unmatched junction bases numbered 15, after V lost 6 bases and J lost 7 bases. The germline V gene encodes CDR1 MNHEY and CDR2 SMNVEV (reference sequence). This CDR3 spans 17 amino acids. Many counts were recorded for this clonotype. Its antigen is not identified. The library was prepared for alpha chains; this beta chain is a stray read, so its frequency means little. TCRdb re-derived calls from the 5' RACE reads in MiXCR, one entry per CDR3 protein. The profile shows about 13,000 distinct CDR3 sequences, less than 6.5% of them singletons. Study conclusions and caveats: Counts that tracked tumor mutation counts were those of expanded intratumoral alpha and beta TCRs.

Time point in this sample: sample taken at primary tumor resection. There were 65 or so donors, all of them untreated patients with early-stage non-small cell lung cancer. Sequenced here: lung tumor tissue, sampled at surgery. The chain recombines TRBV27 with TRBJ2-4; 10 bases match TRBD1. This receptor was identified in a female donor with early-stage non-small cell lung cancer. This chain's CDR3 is CASRGTGTGARRNIQYF. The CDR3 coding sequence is TGTGCCAGCAGAGGGACCGGGACAGGGGCCCGGAGGAACATTCAGTACTTC.